Listed below are T cell receptor beta chains from one sample, sequenced in a study of T cells in Graves' hyperthyroidism and ophthalmopathy. One entry per CDR3 protein, called by TCRdb with MiXCR from the multiplex PCR reads. The data show about 570,000 distinct CDR3 sequences, 46% seen once. Specimen: peripheral blood or thyroid tissue (not recorded which). The receptor set was obtained from an adult woman with Graves' disease, either hyperthyroidism or ophthalmopathy (not recorded which). Both conserved end residues are part of each CDR3. A D gene is named only where the DNA matches it firmly. A clone size is listed for some rows: how often the clone was seen (once, few, many), or a class if it is expanded.

v_gene	abundance	j_gene	d_gene	CDR3aa	CDR3nt
TRBV3-1	few	TRBJ2-2	TRBD2	CASSRRGAGELFF	TGTGCCAGCAGCCGTCGGGGGGCCGGGGAGCTGTTTTTT
TRBV15	many	TRBJ2-2	TRBD1	CATSRGQVSNTGELFF	TGTGCCACCAGCAGGGGACAGGTGTCGAACACCGGGGAGCTGTTTTTT
TRBV6-5	many	TRBJ1-6	TRBD1	CASSLTRGLGNSPLHF	TGTGCCAGCAGTCTGACCAGGGGGCTCGGCAATTCACCCCTCCACTTT
TRBV15	few	TRBJ1-5	TRBD1	CATSSTGVAQPQHF	TGTGCCACCAGCAGCACAGGGGTAGCTCAGCCCCAGCATTTT
TRBV19	.	TRBJ2-7	.	CASTRGLSYEQYF	TGTGCCAGTACGCGAGGACTCTCCTACGAGCAGTACTTC
TRBV7-3	.	TRBJ2-1	TRBD2	CASSVGLAAYNEQFF	TGTGCCAGCAGCGTAGGGCTAGCGGCCTACAATGAGCAGTTCTTC
TRBV27	many	TRBJ1-2	TRBD1	CASSRDRVGANYGYTF	TGTGCCAGCAGCCGGGACAGAGTTGGAGCTAACTATGGCTACACCTTC
TRBV6-6	.	TRBJ1-4	TRBD1	CASSQQGAREKLFF	TGTGCCAGCAGCCAACAGGGGGCCAGGGAAAAACTGTTTTTT
TRBV29-1	.	TRBJ2-7	.	CSVVTLGSYEQYF	TGCAGCGTTGTTACCCTAGGCTCCTACGAGCAGTACTTC
TRBV25-1	.	TRBJ1-1	TRBD1	CASLSYQGAEAFF	TGTGCCAGCCTCTCCTACCAGGGGGCTGAAGCTTTCTTT
TRBV7-6	many	TRBJ2-7	TRBD2	CASSERLAPSEQYF	TGTGCCAGCAGCGAAAGACTAGCCCCCAGCGAGCAGTACTTC
TRBV6-5	.	TRBJ2-7	TRBD2	CASSYRPASGTEQYF	TGTGCCAGCAGTTACCGCCCAGCTAGCGGGACTGAGCAGTACTTC
TRBV2	.	TRBJ1-4	TRBD1	CASSQQGTPQEKLFF	TGTGCCAGCAGTCAACAGGGGACCCCTCAGGAAAAACTGTTTTTT
TRBV19	.	TRBJ2-7	.	CASGVAAYEQYF	TGTGCCAGCGGGGTAGCAGCCTACGAGCAGTACTTC
TRBV7-2	.	TRBJ2-3	.	CASRLDTQYF	TGTGCCAGCCGGCTGGATACGCAGTATTTT
TRBV11-2	many	TRBJ1-3	.	CASSQWGVDGNTIYF	TGTGCCAGCAGCCAGTGGGGCGTGGATGGAAACACCATATATTTT
TRBV10-1	few	TRBJ2-3	.	CASSERGLTDTQYF	TGCGCCAGCAGTGAGAGGGGACTCACAGATACGCAGTATTTT
TRBV6-5	.	TRBJ2-7	.	CASSYDGGSYEQYF	TGTGCCAGCAGTTACGATGGAGGCTCCTACGAGCAGTACTTC